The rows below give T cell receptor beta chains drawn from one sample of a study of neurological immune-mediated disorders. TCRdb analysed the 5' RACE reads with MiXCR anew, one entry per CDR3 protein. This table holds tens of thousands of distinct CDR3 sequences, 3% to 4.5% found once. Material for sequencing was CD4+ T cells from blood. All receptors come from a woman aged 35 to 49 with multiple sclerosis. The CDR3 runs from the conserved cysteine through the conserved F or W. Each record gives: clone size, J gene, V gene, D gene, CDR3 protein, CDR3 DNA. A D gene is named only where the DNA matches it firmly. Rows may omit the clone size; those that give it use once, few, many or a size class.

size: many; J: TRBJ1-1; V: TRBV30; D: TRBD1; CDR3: CAWSVWQGVVNTEAFF; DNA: TGTGCCTGGAGTGTCTGGCAGGGGGTGGTGAACACTGAAGCTTTCTTT
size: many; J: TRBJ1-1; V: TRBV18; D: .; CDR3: CASSPGPNTEAFF; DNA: TGCGCCAGCAGTCCGGGACCCAACACTGAAGCTTTCTTT
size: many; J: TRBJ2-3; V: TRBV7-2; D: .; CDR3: CASNRKADTQYF; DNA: TGTGCCAGCAACAGGAAAGCAGATACGCAGTATTTT
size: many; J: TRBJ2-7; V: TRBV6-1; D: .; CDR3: CASSESPTTAGSYEQYF; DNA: TGTGCCAGCAGTGAATCTCCCACGACCGCGGGGTCCTACGAGCAGTACTTC
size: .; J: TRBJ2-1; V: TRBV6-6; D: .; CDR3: CASSGGRSYNEQFF; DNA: TGTGCCAGCAGCGGGGGTCGTTCCTACAATGAGCAGTTCTTC
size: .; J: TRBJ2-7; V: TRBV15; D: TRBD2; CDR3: CATSSQGGGRRAYEQYF; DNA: TGTGCCACCAGCTCACAAGGCGGGGGAAGAAGGGCCTACGAGCAGTACTTC
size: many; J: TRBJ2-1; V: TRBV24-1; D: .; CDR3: CATSDPSQGNYNEQFF; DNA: TGTGCCACCAGTGATCCCTCCCAGGGAAACTACAATGAGCAGTTCTTC
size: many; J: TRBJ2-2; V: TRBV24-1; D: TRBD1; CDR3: CATSESGQLNTGELFF; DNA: TGTGCCACCAGTGAGTCGGGACAGCTGAACACCGGGGAGCTGTTTTTT
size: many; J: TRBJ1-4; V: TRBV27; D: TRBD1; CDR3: CASRGQRNEKLFF; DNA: TGTGCCAGCCGGGGACAGCGGAATGAAAAACTGTTTTTT
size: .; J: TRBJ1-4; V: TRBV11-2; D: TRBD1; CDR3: CASSSPIRDRDEKLFF; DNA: TGTGCCAGCAGCTCGCCTATCCGGGACAGGGATGAAAAACTGTTTTTT
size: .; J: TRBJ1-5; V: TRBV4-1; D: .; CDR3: CASSQAGVQPQHF; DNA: TGCGCCAGCAGCCAAGCAGGGGTCCAGCCCCAGCATTTT
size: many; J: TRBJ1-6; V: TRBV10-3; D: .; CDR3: CAISESILPGGKSPLHF; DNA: TGTGCCATCAGTGAGTCAATACTTCCTGGGGGCAAGTCACCCCTCCACTTT
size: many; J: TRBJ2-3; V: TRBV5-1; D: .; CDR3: CASNEGHADTQYF; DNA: TGCGCCAGCAACGAGGGGCACGCAGATACGCAGTATTTT
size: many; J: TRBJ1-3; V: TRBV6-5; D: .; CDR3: CASSTGILNTIYF; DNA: TGTGCCAGCAGTACAGGAATCCTAAACACCATATATTTT
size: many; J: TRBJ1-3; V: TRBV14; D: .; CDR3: CASSQDIGNTIYF; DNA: TGTGCCAGCAGCCAGGACATTGGAAACACCATATATTTT
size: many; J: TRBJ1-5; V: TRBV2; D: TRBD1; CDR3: CATQGVISQPQHF; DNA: TGTGCCACACAGGGGGTTATCAGTCAGCCCCAGCATTTT
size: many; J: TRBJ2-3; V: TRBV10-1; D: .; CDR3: CASSEKGDTQYF; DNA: TGCGCCAGCAGTGAGAAGGGGGATACGCAGTATTTT
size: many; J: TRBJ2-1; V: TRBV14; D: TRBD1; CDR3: CASSQWTGGSNEQFF; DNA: TGTGCCAGCAGCCAATGGACAGGGGGCTCTAATGAGCAGTTCTTC
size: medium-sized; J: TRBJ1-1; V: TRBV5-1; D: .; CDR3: CASSTGTDTEAFF; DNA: TGCGCCAGCAGCACTGGGACGGACACTGAAGCTTTCTTT
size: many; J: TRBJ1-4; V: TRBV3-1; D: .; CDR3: CASSQEGGEKLFF; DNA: TGTGCCAGCAGCCAAGAAGGTGGGGAAAAACTGTTTTTT
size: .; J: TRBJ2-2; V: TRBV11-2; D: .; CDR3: CASSRGLAAGELFF; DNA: TGTGCCAGCAGCCGGGGGTTAGCGGCCGGGGAGCTGTTTTTT
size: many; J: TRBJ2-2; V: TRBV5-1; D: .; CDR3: CASSLGQFTGELFF; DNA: TGCGCCAGCAGCTTGGGACAGTTCACCGGGGAGCTGTTTTTT
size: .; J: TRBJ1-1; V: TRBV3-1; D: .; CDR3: CASSQKGSWAEAFF; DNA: TGTGCCAGCAGCCAGAAGGGATCGTGGGCCGAAGCTTTCTTT
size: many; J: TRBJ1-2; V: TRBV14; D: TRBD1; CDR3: CASSQVSGTALYGYTF; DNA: TGTGCCAGCAGCCAAGTATCTGGGACAGCCCTCTATGGCTACACCTTC
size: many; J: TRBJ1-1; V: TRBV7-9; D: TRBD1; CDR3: CASTLGPRGTGNTEAFF; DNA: TGTGCCAGCACCCTAGGCCCACGTGGGACAGGTAACACTGAAGCTTTCTTT
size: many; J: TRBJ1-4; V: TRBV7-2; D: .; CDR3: CASTLQRSEKLFF; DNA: TGTGCCAGCACCTTACAGCGGAGCGAAAAACTGTTTTTT
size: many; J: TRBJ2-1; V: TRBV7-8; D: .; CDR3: CASSLVTADNEQFF; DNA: TGTGCCAGCAGCTTAGTTACAGCAGACAATGAGCAGTTCTTC
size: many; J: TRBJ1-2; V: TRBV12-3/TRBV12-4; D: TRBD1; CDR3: CASRAGGYGYTF; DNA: TGTGCCAGCAGAGCAGGGGGCTATGGCTACACCTTC
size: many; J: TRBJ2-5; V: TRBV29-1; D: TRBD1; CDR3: CSAGQAHAETQYF; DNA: TGCAGCGCCGGACAGGCCCACGCCGAGACCCAGTACTTC
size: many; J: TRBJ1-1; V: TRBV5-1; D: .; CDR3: CASSLGSGGAEAFF; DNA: TGCGCCAGCAGCTTGGGGTCAGGAGGGGCTGAAGCTTTCTTT
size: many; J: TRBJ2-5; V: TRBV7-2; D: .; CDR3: CASSSRGDDWETQYF; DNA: TGTGCCAGCAGCTCCCGTGGGGACGATTGGGAGACCCAGTACTTC
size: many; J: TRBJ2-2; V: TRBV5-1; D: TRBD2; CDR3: CASSPIAGLTGELFF; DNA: TGCGCCAGCAGCCCGATAGCGGGACTGACCGGGGAGCTGTTTTTT
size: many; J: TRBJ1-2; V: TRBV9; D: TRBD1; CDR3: CASSVGRQGFGYTF; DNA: TGTGCCAGCAGCGTAGGCAGACAGGGCTTTGGCTACACCTTC
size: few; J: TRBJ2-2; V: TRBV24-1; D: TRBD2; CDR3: CATSDLAGGYAGELFF; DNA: TGTGCCACCAGTGATCTAGCGGGGGGTTACGCCGGGGAGCTGTTTTTT
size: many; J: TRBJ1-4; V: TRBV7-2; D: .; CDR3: CASSLEAGRLTNEKLFF; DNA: TGTGCCAGCAGCTTAGAGGCAGGGCGACTTACTAATGAAAAACTGTTTTTT